This T cell receptor beta chain was sequenced during a study of blood T cell repertoires in COVID-19. About the study: PBMCs, B-cell-depleted T cells, or T cells were the source of the cDNA or gDNA that made up the material.

Participants classified as exposed had met a COVID-19 case within 2 weeks before study entry. V was cut by 0 bases and J by 4 bases, with 11 bases left in between. The germline V gene encodes CDR1 SGDLS and CDR2 YYNGEE. This CDR3 has 15 amino acids. Original handling: The assay estimated nucleated cells by amplifying reference gene primers. Here immunoSEQ multiplex PCR was the method, and the copy in TCRdb shows in-frame clones only, minus some. V and J calls and clone size are as listed in that table; D and trimming were resolved from the DNA. The repertoire holds a few hundred thousand clones, with around 80% as singletons.

This receptor was taken from a man in his forties who had been exposed to COVID-19. Sequencing was done on a sample of PBMCs or T cells enriched from blood (not recorded which). The chain uses TRBV9 and TRBJ2-1; TRBD1 is a possible D gene (5 bases). The chain's CDR3 is CASSVAPTEYNEQFF. As DNA, the CDR3 is TGTGCCAGCAGCGTAGCCCCGACAGAATACAATGAGCAGTTCTTC. The full variable domain, rest sourced from reference TRBV9 and TRBJ2-1, is DSGVTQTPKHLITATGQRVTLRCSPRSGDLSVYWYQQSLDQGLQFLIQYYNGEERAKGNILERFSAQQFPDLHSELNLSSLELGDSALYFCASSVAPTEYNEQFFGPGTRLTVL.